This T cell receptor (beta chain) was sequenced for a study of blood T cell repertoires in COVID-19. The overall study: Specimens from acute and convalescent COVID-19 originated in the United States, Italy and Spain.

In the source study's methods: Nucleated cell counts were estimated from reference gene primer amplification. Assay used: immunoSEQ multiplex PCR; TCRdb lists only in-frame clones, some missing. The DNA was the basis for D and trimming; V, J and clone size are from that table. The sample lists about 190,000 clones, more than 75% occurring once. Germline trimming cut 4 bases from V and 5 bases from J; bases unmatched to any gene: 8. The CDR3 covers 16 residues. The germline V gene has CDR1 SGHDT and CDR2 YYEEEE. This clone was counted only a few times. The receptor's source is a woman aged 55-70 years with COVID-19, enrolled during active disease. Sequenced input: peripheral blood. This chain links TRBV5-6 with TRBJ2-5, with 13 bases aligning to TRBD2. The CDR3 loop reads CASSLTSGGMKETQYF. CDR3 in DNA: TGTGCCAGCAGCCTGACTAGCGGGGGGATGAAGGAGACCCAGTACTTC.